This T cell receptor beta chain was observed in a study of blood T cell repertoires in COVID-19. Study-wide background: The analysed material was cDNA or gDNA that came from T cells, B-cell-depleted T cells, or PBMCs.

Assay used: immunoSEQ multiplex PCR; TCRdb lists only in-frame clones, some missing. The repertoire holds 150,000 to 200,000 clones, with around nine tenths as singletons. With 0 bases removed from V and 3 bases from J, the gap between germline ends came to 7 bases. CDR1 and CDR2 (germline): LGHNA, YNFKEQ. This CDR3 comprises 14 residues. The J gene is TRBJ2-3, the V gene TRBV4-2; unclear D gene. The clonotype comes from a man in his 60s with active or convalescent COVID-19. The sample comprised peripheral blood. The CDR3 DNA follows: TGTGCCAGCAGCCAAGATCAACAGACAGATACGCAGTATTTT. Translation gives CASSQDQQTDTQYF.